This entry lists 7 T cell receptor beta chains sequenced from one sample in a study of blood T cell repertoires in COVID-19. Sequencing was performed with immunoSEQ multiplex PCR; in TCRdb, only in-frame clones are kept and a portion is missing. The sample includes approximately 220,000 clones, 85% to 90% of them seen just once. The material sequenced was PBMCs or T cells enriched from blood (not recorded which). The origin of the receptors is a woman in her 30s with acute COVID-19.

The CDR3: CATSDRTSGGAEAGELFF. The CDR3 nucleotides read TGTGCCACCAGTGACCGGACTAGCGGGGGGGCCGAAGCCGGGGAGCTGTTTTTT. This rearrangement joins TRBV24-1 to TRBJ2-2; 15 bases map to TRBD2. V gave up 4 bases and J gave up 6 bases; unmatched junction bases: 8. CDR3 length equals 18 residues. Germline V lookup: CDR1 KGHDR, CDR2 SFDVKD.

In DNA form, the CDR3 reads TGTGCCAGCAGCCCTGGGACAGCCCTCTATGGCTACACCTTC. It translates to CASSPGTALYGYTF. The J gene is TRBJ1-2, the V gene TRBV27; TRBD1 matches at 7 bases. CDR3 length: 14 residues. CDR1 and CDR2 (germline): MNHEY, SMNVEV (reference sequence). V gave up 6 bases and J gave up 4 bases; unmatched junction bases: 8.

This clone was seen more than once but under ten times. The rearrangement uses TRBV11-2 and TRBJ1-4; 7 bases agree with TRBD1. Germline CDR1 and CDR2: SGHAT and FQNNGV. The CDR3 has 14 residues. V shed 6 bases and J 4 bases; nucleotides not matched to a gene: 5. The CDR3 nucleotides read TGTGCCAGCAGTCCCGGGACAGTTAATGAAAAACTGTTTTTT. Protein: CASSPGTVNEKLFF.

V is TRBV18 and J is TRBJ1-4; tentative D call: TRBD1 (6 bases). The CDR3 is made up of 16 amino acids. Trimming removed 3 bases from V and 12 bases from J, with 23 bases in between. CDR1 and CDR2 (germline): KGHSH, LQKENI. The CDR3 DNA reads TGTGCCAGCTCACCTTGGTCGATGGACAGTGGTCAGGAACTGTTTTTT. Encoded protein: CASSPWSMDSGQELFF.

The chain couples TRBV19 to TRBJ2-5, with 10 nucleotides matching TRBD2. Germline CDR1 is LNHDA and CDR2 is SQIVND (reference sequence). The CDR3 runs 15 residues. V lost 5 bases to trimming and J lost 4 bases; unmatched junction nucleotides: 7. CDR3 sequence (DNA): TGTGCCAGTAGTCCGAGCGGGGGGGCCCCAGAGACCCAGTACTTC. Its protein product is CASSPSGGAPETQYF.

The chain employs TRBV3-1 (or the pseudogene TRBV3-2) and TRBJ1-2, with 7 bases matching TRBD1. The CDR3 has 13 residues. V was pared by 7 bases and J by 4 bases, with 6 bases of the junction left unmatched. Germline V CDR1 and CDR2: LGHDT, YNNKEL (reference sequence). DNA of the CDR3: TGTGCCAGCACTAGACAGGGTGCCTATGGCTACACCTTC. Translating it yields CASTRQGAYGYTF.

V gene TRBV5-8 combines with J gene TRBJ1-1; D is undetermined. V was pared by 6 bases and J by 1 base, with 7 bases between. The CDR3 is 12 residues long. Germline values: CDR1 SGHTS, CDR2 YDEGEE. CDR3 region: CASNLRNTEAFF. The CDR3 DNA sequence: TGTGCCAGCAACCTAAGGAACACTGAAGCTTTCTTT.